This record looks at one T cell receptor (beta chain) sequence and its context. Its antigen remains unidentified. Gene names denote mouse genes. The read halts 4 residues ahead of the CDR3 end, with the missing end drawn from the germline J gene. The sequencing template was cDNA reverse transcribed from extracted RNA. Generated by immunoSEQ multiplex PCR, the TCRdb table keeps only in-frame clones and is missing some. Singletons are absent from the sample, which has 200,000 to 300,000 clones. The sample originates from a study of CD8+ T cells in alopecia areata. About the study: Skin-grafted 7-10-week-old female C3H/HeJ mice received tissue from roughly 6-13-month-old C3H/HeJ donors with spontaneous alopecia. Overall study findings and caveats: Scalp lesions, especially in alopecia totalis/universalis, had higher clonality than normal scalp. Resident alphabeta T-cell populations of normal skin are likewise subject to sequencing in scalp samples. Shared TCR sequences were less clear between patients than in mice, possibly partly from HLA diversity.

Pooled cutaneous lymph node cells were sorted using CD4, CD8alpha, NKG2D, NKG2ACE and other markers. Germline CDR1 reads FNHDT; CDR2 reads SITEND (reference sequence). The CDR3 is 14 amino acids. V was clipped by 4 bases and J by 0 bases, with 10 bases between them. This sequence originates from a C3H/HeJ mouse with alopecia areata. For the strain, the MHC haplotype given is H2-k. The J gene is TRBJ1-2, the V gene TRBV19, with D unresolved. Sequenced material: CD4+ T cells sorted from a lymph node. CDR3 residues: CASSPIQANSDYTF. The CDR3 DNA, read in part, is TGTGCCAGCAGTCCAATTCAAGCAAACTCC. The whole variable domain, filled in from reference TRBV19 and TRBJ1-2, reads GGIITQTPKFLIGQEGQKLTLKCQQNFNHDTMYWYRQDSGKGLRLIYYSITENDLQKGDLSEGYDASREKKSSFSLTVTSAQKNEMAVFLCASSPIQANSDYTFGSGTRLLVI.